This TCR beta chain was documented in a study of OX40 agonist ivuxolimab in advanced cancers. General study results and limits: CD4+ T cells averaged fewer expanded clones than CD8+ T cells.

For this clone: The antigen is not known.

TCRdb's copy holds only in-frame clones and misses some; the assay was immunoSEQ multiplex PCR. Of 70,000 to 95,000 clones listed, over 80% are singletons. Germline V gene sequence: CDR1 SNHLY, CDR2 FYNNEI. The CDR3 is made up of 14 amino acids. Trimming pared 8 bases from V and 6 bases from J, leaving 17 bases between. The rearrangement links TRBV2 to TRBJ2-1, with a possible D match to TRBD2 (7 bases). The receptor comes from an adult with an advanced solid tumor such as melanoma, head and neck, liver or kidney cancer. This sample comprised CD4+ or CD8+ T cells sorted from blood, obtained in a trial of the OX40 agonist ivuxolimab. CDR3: CASQRRGTTNEQFF. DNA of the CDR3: TGTGCCAGCCAAAGGAGGGGGACTACCAATGAGCAGTTCTTC.